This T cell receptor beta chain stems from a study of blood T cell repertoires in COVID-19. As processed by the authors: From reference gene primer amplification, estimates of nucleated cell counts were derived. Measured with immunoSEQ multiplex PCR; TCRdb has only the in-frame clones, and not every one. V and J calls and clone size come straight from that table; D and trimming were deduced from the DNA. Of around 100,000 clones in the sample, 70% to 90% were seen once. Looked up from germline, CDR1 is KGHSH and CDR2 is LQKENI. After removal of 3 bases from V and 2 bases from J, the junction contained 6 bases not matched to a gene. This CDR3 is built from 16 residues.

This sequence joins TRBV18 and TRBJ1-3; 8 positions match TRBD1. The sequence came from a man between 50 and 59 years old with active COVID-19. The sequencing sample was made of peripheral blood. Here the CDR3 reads CASSPYKQGAGNTIYF. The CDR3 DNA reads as TGTGCCAGCTCACCTTACAAACAGGGGGCTGGAAACACCATATATTTT.